This T cell receptor (beta chain) derives from a study of blood T cell repertoires in COVID-19. Study-level information: Donors in the United States, Italy and Spain gave samples during acute or convalescent COVID-19. Nucleic acid was either cDNA or gDNA, and it came from T cells, B-cell-depleted T cells, or PBMCs.

Repertoires were generated with immunoSEQ multiplex PCR, while TCRdb's copy carries only in-frame clones and drops some. The sample yields some 130,000 clones, 75% to 85% seen once. CDR3 length equals 16 residues. The germline V gene has CDR1 MNHEY and CDR2 SVGEGT. Losses at the gene ends were 2 bases for V and 3 bases for J; bases not matched to a gene: 7. This sequence was found in an elderly man with acute or convalescent COVID-19. The chain combines TRBV6-2 or TRBV6-3 with TRBJ1-5; 7 bases match TRBD1. Material: peripheral blood. DNA of the CDR3: TGTGCCAGCAGTTACAGGGGGCGGAACGACAATCAGCCCCAGCATTTT. This translates into CASSYRGRNDNQPQHF.